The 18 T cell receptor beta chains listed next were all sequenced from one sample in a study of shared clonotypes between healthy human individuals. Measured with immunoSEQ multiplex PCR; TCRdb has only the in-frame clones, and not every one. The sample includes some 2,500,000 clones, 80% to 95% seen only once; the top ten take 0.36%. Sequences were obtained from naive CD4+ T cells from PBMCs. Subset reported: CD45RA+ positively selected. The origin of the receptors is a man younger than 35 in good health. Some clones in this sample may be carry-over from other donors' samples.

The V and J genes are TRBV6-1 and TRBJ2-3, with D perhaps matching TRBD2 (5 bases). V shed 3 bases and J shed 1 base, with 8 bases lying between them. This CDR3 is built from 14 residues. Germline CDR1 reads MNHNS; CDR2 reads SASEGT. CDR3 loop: CASSERAGTDTQYF. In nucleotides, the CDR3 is TGTGCCAGCAGTGAGCGGGCTGGCACAGATACGCAGTATTTT.

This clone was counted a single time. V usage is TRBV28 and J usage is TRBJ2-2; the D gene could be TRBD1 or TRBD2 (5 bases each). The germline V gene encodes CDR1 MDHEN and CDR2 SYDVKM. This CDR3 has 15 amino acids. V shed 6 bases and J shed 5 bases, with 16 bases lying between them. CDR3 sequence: CASSSPGRTTGELFF. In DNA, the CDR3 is TGTGCCAGCAGCAGCCCGGGACGGACGACCGGGGAGCTGTTTTTT.

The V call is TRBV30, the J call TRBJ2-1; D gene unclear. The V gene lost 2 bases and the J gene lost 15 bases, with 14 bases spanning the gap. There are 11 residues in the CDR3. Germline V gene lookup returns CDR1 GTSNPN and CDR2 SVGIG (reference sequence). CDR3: CAWSWRAGWFF. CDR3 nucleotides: TGTGCCTGGAGTTGGCGAGCCGGGTGGTTCTTC.

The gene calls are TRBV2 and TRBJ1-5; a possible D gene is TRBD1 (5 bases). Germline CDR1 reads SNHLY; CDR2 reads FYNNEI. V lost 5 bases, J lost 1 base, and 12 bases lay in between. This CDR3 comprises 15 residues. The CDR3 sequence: CASSLLRDSNQPQHF. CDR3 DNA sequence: TGTGCCAGCAGTCTTCTCCGGGACAGCAATCAGCCCCAGCATTTT.

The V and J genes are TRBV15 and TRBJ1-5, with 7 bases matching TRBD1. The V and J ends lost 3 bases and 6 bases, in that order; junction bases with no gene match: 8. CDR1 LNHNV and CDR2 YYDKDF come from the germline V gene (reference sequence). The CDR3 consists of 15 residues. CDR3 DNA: TGTGCCACCAGCAGTTCCGGGACAGTGAGTCAGCCCCAGCATTTT. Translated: CATSSSGTVSQPQHF.

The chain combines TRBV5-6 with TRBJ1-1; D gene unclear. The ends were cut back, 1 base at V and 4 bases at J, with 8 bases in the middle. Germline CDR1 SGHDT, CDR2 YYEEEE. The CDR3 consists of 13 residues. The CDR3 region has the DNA TGTGCCAGCAGCTTGCGGGTTGGCACTGAAGCTTTCTTT. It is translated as CASSLRVGTEAFF.

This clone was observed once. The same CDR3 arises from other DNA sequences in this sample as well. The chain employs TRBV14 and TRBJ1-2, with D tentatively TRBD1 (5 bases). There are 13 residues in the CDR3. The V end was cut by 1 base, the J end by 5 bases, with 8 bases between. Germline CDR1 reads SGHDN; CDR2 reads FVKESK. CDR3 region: CASSQGQIYGYTF. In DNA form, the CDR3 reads TGTGCCAGCAGCCAAGGACAGATATATGGCTACACCTTC.

CDR3 in DNA: TGTGCCAGCAGTTCAGGGACAGAAGACGAGCAGTACTTC. It yields the protein CASSSGTEDEQYF. The chain is built from TRBV28 and TRBJ2-7; 7 bases are shared with TRBD1. Germline trimming cut 4 bases from V and 5 bases from J; bases unmatched to any gene: 5. Germline-derived CDR1 and CDR2 are MDHEN and SYDVKM. The CDR3 has 13 residues.

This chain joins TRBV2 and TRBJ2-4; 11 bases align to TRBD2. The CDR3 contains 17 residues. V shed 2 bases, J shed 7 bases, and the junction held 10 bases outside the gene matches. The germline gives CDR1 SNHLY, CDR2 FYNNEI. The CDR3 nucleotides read TGTGCCAGCAGTGAAATTAGCGGGAGGGGGTTTGGGAACATTCAGTACTTC. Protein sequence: CASSEISGRGFGNIQYF.

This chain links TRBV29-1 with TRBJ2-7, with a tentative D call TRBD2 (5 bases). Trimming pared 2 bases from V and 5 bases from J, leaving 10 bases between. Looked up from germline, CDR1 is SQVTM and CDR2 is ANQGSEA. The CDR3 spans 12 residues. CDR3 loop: CSVESGSNEQYF. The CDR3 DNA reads TGCAGCGTTGAAAGTGGGAGCAACGAGCAGTACTTC.

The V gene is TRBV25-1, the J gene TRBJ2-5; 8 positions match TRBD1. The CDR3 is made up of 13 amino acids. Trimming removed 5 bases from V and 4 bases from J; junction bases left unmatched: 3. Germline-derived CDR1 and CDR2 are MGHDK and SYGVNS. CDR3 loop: CASSHDRGETQYF. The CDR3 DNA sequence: TGTGCCAGCAGTCACGACAGGGGAGAGACCCAGTACTTC.

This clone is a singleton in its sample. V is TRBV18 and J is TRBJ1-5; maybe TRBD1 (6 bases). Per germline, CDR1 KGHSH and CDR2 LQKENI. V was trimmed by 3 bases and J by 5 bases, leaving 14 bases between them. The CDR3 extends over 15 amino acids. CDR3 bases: TGTGCCAGCTCACCCTCAACAGGGTTAGATCAGCCCCAGCATTTT. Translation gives CASSPSTGLDQPQHF.

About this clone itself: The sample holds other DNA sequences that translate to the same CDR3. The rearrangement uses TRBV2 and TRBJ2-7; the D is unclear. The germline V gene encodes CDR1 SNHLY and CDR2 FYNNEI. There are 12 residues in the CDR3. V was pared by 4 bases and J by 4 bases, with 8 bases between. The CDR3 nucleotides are TGTGCCAGCAGTGGCGGCACGTACGAGCAGTACTTC. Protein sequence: CASSGGTYEQYF.

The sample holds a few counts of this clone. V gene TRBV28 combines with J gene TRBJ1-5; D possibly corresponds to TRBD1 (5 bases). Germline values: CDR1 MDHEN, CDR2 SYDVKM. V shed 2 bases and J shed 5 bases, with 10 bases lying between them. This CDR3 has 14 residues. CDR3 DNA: TGTGCCAGCAGTTTAATCAGGGCCTATCAGCCCCAGCATTTT. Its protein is CASSLIRAYQPQHF.

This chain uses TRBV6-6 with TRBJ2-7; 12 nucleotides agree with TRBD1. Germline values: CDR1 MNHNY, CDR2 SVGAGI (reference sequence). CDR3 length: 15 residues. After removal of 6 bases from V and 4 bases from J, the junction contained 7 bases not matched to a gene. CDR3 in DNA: TGTGCCAGCAGGTCCGGGACAGGGGGCTTGTACGAGCAGTACTTC. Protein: CASRSGTGGLYEQYF.

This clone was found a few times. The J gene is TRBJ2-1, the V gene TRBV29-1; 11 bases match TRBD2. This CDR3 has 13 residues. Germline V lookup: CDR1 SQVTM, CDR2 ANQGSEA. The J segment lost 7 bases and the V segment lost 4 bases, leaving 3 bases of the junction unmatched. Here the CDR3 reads CSVGASGRNEQFF. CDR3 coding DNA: TGCAGCGTTGGGGCTAGCGGGAGGAATGAGCAGTTCTTC.

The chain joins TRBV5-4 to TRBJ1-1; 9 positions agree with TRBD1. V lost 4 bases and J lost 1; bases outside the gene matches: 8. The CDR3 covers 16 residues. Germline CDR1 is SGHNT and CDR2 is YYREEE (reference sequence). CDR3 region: CASSPTGTGSNTEAFF. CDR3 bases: TGTGCCAGCAGCCCCACCGGGACAGGGTCGAACACTGAAGCTTTCTTT.

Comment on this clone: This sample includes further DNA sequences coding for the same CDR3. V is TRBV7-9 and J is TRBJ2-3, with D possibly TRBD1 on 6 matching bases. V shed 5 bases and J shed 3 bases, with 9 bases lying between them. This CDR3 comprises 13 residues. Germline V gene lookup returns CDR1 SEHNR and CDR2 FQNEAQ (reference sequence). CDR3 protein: CASSPDRTDTQYF. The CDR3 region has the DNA TGTGCCAGCAGCCCAGACAGGACAGATACGCAGTATTTT.